The clone carrying this T cell receptor beta chain has at least ten counts. The antigen is not known. The data stem from a study of post-analysis software for immune sequencing data. The study's findings and limits: The five TRBV segments detected at higher frequency in patients than in controls included TRBV5-6, TRBV5-1 and TRBV20-1. Those with multiple sclerosis, the patient group, showed significantly lower normalized Chao1 diversity than controls.

Researchers reported that TCR beta cDNA libraries carried unique molecular identifiers. TCRdb re-analysed the PCR reads in MiXCR, keeping a single row per CDR3 protein. The sample has 160,000 or so distinct CDR3 sequences, roughly 35% seen once. V was cut by 5 bases and J by 10 bases, with 18 bases left in between. This CDR3 region has 15 residues. Germline CDR1 reads SEHNR; CDR2 reads FQNEAQ (reference sequence). This TCR was recovered from a girl aged 5-17 years with multiple sclerosis. The source material was blood, sampled after autologous hematopoietic stem cell transplantation. The chain employs TRBV7-9 and TRBJ1-6; D is unclear. The CDR3 protein is CASSPQASGGSPLHF. The CDR3 DNA follows: TGTGCCAGCAGCCCCCAGGCCTCCGGTGGCTCACCCCTCCACTTT.